These 13 T cell receptor beta chains were sequenced from one sample in a study of human T cells and chemical hapten exposure. TCRdb reprocessed the RACE reads via MiXCR and lists one record per CDR3 protein. This sample yields around 380,000 distinct CDR3 sequences, of which roughly 5% are seen a single time; under 3% belongs to the top ten. The sample's time point: patch test 1, 2 weeks after DPC sensitization. Treatment described: therapeutic diphenylcyclopropenone sensitization with weekly scalp DPC. The sequenced sample was whole blood, obtained in connection with sensitization to the hapten diphenylcyclopropenone (DPC). The receptor set was obtained from a woman aged 45-65 years with alopecia areata. Some clones in this sample may be carry-over from other donors' samples.

The V and J genes are TRBV5-6 and TRBJ2-7; D is perhaps TRBD2 (6 bases). Trimming removed 6 bases at V and 2 bases at J, with 21 bases between. The CDR3 has 16 amino acids. Germline loops: CDR1 SGHDT, CDR2 YYEEEE. The CDR3 nucleotides read TGTGCCAGCACCACCGACCGGGACTTCCCCGCCTACGAGCAGTACTTC. This encodes CASTTDRDFPAYEQYF.

This clonotype came up many times. This rearrangement joins TRBV3-1 to TRBJ2-1; D perhaps matches TRBD1 (6 bases). The CDR3 has 17 residues. The germline V and J ends were trimmed by 3 bases and 2 bases, with 17 bases remaining between them. In germline, CDR1 is LGHDT, CDR2 YNNKEL (reference sequence). The CDR3 sequence: CASSHLVRGGPYNEQFF. The CDR3 DNA sequence: TGTGCCAGCAGCCACCTCGTCAGGGGTGGACCCTACAATGAGCAGTTCTTC.

This clonotype was seen more than once but under ten times. The gene calls are TRBV28 and TRBJ2-3, with D possibly matching TRBD1 (6 bases). From germline, CDR1 is MDHEN and CDR2 SYDVKM. The CDR3 sequence is 15 residues long. The V end was cut by 3 bases, the J end by 1 base, with 11 bases between. Written as DNA, the CDR3 is TGTGCCAGCAGTTTGGGGGCACATGGCACAGATACGCAGTATTTT. Translating gives CASSLGAHGTDTQYF.

This clonotype has at least ten counts. The V call is TRBV7-6, the J call TRBJ1-2; TRBD1 matches 9 bases. This CDR3 comprises 17 residues. Trimming removed 0 bases from V and 2 bases from J; junction bases left unmatched: 7. Germline lookup yields CDR1 SGHVS and CDR2 FNYEAQ. CDR3 amino acids: CASSLASWTGENYGYTF. CDR3 DNA sequence: TGTGCCAGCAGCTTAGCGTCGTGGACAGGGGAGAACTATGGCTACACCTTC.

This clonotype was found many times. V is TRBV20-1 and J is TRBJ1-2, with 9 nucleotides matching TRBD1. Germline V gene data show CDR1 as DFQATT and CDR2 as SNEGSKA (reference sequence). The CDR3 is made up of 15 amino acids. The V gene end was trimmed by 3 bases and the J gene end by 4 bases; junction bases not matched to a gene: 9. The CDR3 coding sequence is TGCAGTGCTAGCCCGGTCTCGGGACAGGGCTATGGCTACACCTTC. As protein: CSASPVSGQGYGYTF.

This clonotype was detected ten times or more. This rearrangement joins TRBV5-6 to TRBJ2-1; no reliable D call. From germline, CDR1 is SGHDT and CDR2 YYEEEE. This CDR3 is 13 amino acids long. Trimming shortened V by 4 bases and J by 4 bases, and 9 bases separated the two germline ends. CDR3 sequence reads: CASSTDGYNEQFF. In DNA form, the CDR3 reads TGTGCCAGCAGCACGGACGGATACAATGAGCAGTTCTTC. The full variable domain, completed using reference TRBV5-6 and TRBJ2-1, is DAGVTQSPTHLIKTRGQQVTLRCSPKSGHDTVSWYQQALGQGPQFIFQYYEEEERQRGNFPDRFSGHQFPNYSSELNVNALLLGDSALYLCASSTDGYNEQFFGPGTRLTVL.

Comments on this clonotype: A much more abundant neighbour one base away suggests this may be a read error. This chain connects TRBV11-2 to TRBJ2-1; no definite D call. CDR1 and CDR2 (germline): SGHAT, FQNNGV. The CDR3 runs 10 residues. The CDR3 spells CTSSPGEQFF. The CDR3, as DNA: TGTACCAGCAGCCCGGGTGAGCAGTTCTTC.

Many counts were recorded for this clonotype. The chain couples TRBV10-2 to TRBJ2-3, with a weak D call TRBD2 (6 bases). Germline V gives CDR1 WSHSY, CDR2 SAAADI. Trimming stripped 8 bases from V and 1 base from J, with 10 bases between. The CDR3 sequence is 13 residues long. The DNA of the CDR3 is TGCGCCAGCGGGGGGACCGGCACAGATACGCAGTATTTT. This sequence encodes CASGGTGTDTQYF.

This clonotype showed up just a few times. V and J are TRBV10-3 and TRBJ1-5; D is unclear. The CDR3 covers 14 residues. The germline CDR1 and CDR2 sequences are ENHRY and SYGVKD. The V gene lost 5 bases and the J gene lost 2 bases, with 10 bases spanning the gap. CDR3 in DNA: TGTGCCATCAGTCAGGCCTCTGGCAATCAGCCCCAGCATTTT. Amino acids: CAISQASGNQPQHF.

This clonotype appeared many times. The rearrangement joins TRBV7-2 to TRBJ1-1, with D unresolved. Germline V lookup: CDR1 SGHTA, CDR2 FQGNSA. V lost 8 bases and J 0 bases, leaving 7 bases between the germline ends. CDR3 length equals 12 residues. Written as DNA, the CDR3 is TGTGCCAGCCGGATAGTGAACACTGAAGCTTTCTTT. It yields the protein CASRIVNTEAFF.

The chain employs TRBV9 and TRBJ2-6; D perhaps matches TRBD1 (5 bases). Trimming stripped 3 bases from V and 0 bases from J, with 10 bases between. The CDR3 is made up of 16 amino acids. CDR1 is SGDLS and CDR2 is YYNGEE in the germline V gene. The CDR3 DNA reads TGTGCCAGCAGCGAGGGGCCGCTCTCTGGGGCCAACGTCCTGACTTTC. Its protein product is CASSEGPLSGANVLTF. Drawing the rest from reference TRBV9 and TRBJ2-6, the complete variable domain is DSGVTQTPKHLITATGQRVTLRCSPRSGDLSVYWYQQSLDQGLQFLIQYYNGEERAKGNILERFSAQQFPDLHSELNLSSLELGDSALYFCASSEGPLSGANVLTFGAGSRLTVL.

This clonotype has just a few counts. The chain links TRBV29-1 to TRBJ2-7; tentatively, D is TRBD1 or TRBD2 (5 bases each). The V end was cut by 7 bases, the J end by 4 bases, with 17 bases between. Germline V gene data show CDR1 as SQVTM and CDR2 as ANQGSEA. The CDR3 is 13 amino acids. The CDR3 sequence: CSGRFGGRYEQYF. The CDR3 DNA is TGCAGCGGAAGGTTTGGGGGTCGGTACGAGCAGTACTTC.

This clonotype was observed many times. The chain is built from TRBV27 and TRBJ2-7; TRBD2 aligns across 8 bases. Germline V CDR1 and CDR2: MNHEY, SMNVEV (reference sequence). The CDR3 runs 15 residues. V shed 6 bases and J 6 bases; nucleotides not matched to a gene: 13. The chain's CDR3 is CASRSLGLALPEQYF. CDR3 nucleotide sequence: TGTGCCAGCAGAAGCTTAGGACTAGCTCTGCCCGAGCAGTACTTC.